The clone carrying this T cell receptor beta chain came up many times. Its cognate antigen is unknown. Genomic DNA was employed as the template in profiling TCR beta VDJ and CDR3. MiXCR, applied by TCRdb to the reads, yields one record per CDR3 protein. The sample includes about 190,000 distinct CDR3 sequences, 50% to 55% of them seen just once. The sample comes from a study of CD8+CD57+ T cells in acquired aplastic anemia. The overall study: DNA recovered from sorted CD4+ and CD8+ cells had a mean of approximately 3 ug. Healthy donor CD4+ samples were sequenced to a depth that averaged approximately 9.9 million reads.

Unmatched junction bases numbered 8, after V lost 0 bases and J lost 8 bases. Germline lookup yields CDR1 ENHRY and CDR2 SYGVKD. The CDR3 is 16 residues long. The study, taken as a whole, reports: CD8+ Simpson's diversity did not differ significantly between patients and controls.

The chain uses TRBV10-3 and TRBJ2-1, with 9 bases matching TRBD2. The sample consisted of sorted CD4+, CD8+, or CD8+CD57+ T cells (not recorded which) from PBMCs. The sequence derives from a human donor in good health, serving as a control. CDR3 nucleotide sequence: TGTGCCATCAGTGAGTCGGCTAGCGGGGAATTCGATGAGCAGTTCTTC. Translation gives CAISESASGEFDEQFF.